This T cell receptor (beta chain) stems from a study of beta chain features in type 1 diabetes. Expressed TCRB transcripts were sequenced because the isolated RNA had all been reverse transcribed beforehand. Using immunoSEQ multiplex PCR, the repertoire was profiled, and TCRdb retains in-frame clones only, with some absent. The table records 300,000 or so clones, approximately 9.7% of them present only once. The V segment lost 1 base and the J segment 4 bases; nucleotides outside the gene matches: 3. The CDR3 has 14 amino acids. CDR1 is LGHNA, CDR2 YSLEER, per germline. As regards this clone: Antigen specificity is unknown.

General study findings and limits: There was a moderate but significant shortening of TCRB CDR3s in all four CD4+ subsets of Type 1 diabetes patients.

The sequenced material came from central memory CD4+ T cells from blood. The rearrangement joins TRBV4-3 to TRBJ2-5; TRBD1 agrees at 7 bases. The source of this sequence is a man aged 25 to 40 with type 1 diabetes. The CDR3 DNA follows: TGCGCCAGCAGCCAAGCCGACAGGGCAGAGACCCAGTACTTC. Amino acids: CASSQADRAETQYF.